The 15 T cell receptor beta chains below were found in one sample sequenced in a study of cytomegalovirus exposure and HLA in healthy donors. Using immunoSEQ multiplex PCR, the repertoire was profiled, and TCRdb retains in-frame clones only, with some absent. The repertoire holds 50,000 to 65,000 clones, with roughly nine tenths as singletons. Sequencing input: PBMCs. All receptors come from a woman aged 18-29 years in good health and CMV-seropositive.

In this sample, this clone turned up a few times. The CDR3 DNA reads as TGTGCCATCAGTGAGTCTCTGGACAGGTCCAATTCACCCCTCCACTTT. Its translation is CAISESLDRSNSPLHF. This chain uses TRBV10-3 with TRBJ1-6; 7 nucleotides match TRBD1. V shed 0 bases and J 7 bases; nucleotides not matched to a gene: 6. The CDR3 consists of 16 residues. CDR1 is ENHRY and CDR2 is SYGVKD in the germline V gene.

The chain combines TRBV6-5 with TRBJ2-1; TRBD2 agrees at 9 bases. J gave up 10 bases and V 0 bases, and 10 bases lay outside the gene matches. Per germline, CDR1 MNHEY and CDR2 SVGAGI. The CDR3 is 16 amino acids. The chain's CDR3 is CASSYSPSGAPGEQFF. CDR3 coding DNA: TGTGCCAGCAGTTACTCGCCTAGCGGGGCCCCGGGGGAGCAGTTCTTC.

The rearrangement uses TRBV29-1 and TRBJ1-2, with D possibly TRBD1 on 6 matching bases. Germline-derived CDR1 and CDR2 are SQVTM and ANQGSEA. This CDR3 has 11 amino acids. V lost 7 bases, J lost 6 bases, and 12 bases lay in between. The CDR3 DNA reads TGCAGCGCAGGACAGATGGATGGCTACACCTTC. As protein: CSAGQMDGYTF.

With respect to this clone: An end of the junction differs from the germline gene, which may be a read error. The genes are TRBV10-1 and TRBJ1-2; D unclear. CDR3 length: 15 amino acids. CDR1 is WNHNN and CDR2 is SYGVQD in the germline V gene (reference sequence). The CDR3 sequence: CANSEDRLTDYGYTF. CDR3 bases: TGCGCCAACAGTGAGGACCGGCTGACTGATTATGGCTACACCTTC.

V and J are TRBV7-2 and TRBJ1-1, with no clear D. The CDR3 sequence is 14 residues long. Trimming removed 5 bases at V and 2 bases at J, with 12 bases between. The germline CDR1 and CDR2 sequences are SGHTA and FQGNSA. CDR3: CASSPRRINTEAFF. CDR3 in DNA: TGTGCCAGCAGCCCTAGACGGATTAACACTGAAGCTTTCTTT.

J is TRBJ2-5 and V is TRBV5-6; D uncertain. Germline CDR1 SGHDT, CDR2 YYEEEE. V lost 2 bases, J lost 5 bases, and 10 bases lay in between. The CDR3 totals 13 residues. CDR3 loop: CASSFLGEETQYF. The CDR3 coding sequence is TGTGCCAGCAGCTTCCTAGGTGAGGAGACCCAGTACTTC.

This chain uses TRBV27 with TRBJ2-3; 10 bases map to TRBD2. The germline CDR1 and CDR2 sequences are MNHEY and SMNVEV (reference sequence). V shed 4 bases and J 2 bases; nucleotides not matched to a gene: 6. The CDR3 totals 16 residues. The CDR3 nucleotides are TGTGCCAGCAGTTCGCCTAGCGGGGGTAACACAGATACGCAGTATTTT. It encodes CASSSPSGGNTDTQYF.

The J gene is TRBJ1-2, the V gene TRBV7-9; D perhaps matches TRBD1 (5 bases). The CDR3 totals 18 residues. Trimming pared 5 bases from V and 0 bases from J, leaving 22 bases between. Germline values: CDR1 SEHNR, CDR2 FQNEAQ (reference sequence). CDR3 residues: CASSPLRNRSPTNYGYTF. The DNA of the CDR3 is TGTGCCAGCAGCCCGTTGCGAAACAGGAGCCCAACTAACTATGGCTACACCTTC.

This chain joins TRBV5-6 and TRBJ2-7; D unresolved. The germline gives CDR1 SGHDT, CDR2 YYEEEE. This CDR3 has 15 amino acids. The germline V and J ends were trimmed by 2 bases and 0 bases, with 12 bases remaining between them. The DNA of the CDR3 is TGTGCCAGCAGCTTAAGTCTACTGAGCTCCTACGAGCAGTACTTC. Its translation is CASSLSLLSSYEQYF. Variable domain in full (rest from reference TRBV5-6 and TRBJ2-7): DAGVTQSPTHLIKTRGQQVTLRCSPKSGHDTVSWYQQALGQGPQFIFQYYEEEERQRGNFPDRFSGHQFPNYSSELNVNALLLGDSALYLCASSLSLLSSYEQYFGPGTRLTVT.

CDR3 coding DNA: TGTGCCAGCAGCCAAGCCGTGAGACAGTCCGACGAAAAACTGTTTTTT. Its translation: CASSQAVRQSDEKLFF. The chain uses TRBV5-4 and TRBJ1-4; weak D call: TRBD1 (5 bases). This CDR3 region has 16 residues. Trimming took 4 bases from V and 8 from J, leaving 21 bases between them. Per the germline V gene, CDR1 is SGHNT and CDR2 is YYREEE (reference sequence).

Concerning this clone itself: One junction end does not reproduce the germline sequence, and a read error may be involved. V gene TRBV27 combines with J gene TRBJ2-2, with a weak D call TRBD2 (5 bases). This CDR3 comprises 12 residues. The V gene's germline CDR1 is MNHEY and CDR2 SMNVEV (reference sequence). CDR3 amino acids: CASRANTGELLF. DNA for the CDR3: TGTGCCAGCAGGGCTAACACCGGGGAGCTGCTTTTT.

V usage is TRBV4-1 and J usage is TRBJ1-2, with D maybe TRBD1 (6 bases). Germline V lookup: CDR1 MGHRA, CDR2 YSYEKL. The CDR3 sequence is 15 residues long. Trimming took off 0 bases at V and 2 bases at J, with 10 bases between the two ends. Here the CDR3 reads CASSQEGRGNYGYTF. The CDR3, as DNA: TGCGCCAGCAGCCAAGAGGGCAGGGGCAACTATGGCTACACCTTC.

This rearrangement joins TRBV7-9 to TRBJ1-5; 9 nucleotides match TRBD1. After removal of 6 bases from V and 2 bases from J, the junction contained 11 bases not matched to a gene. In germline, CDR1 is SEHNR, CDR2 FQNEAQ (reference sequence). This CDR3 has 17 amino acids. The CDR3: CASSTVTGGMGNQPQHF. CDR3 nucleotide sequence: TGTGCCAGCAGTACGGTTACAGGGGGCATGGGCAATCAGCCCCAGCATTTT.

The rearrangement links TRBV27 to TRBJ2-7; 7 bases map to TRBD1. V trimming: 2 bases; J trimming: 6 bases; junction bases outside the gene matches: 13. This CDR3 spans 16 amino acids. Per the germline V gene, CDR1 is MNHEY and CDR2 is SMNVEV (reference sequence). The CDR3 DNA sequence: TGTGCCAGCAGTTTAACCCCAGGGACAGTCTCTAGCGAGCAGTACTTC. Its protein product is CASSLTPGTVSSEQYF.

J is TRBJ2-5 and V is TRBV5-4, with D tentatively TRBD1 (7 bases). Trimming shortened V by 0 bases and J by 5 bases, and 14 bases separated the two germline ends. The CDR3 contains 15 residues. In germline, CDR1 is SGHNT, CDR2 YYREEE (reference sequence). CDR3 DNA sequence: TGTGCCAGCAGCTTGGTTGCAGGGGGGAGGGAGACCCAGTACTTC. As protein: CASSLVAGGRETQYF.